Below, one TCR beta chain is given with its context. The source of the sample is a study of technical replicates of blood from a few donors. Measured with immunoSEQ multiplex PCR; TCRdb has only the in-frame clones, and not every one. The sample lists 75,000 or so clones; 95% were seen once. Sequenced input: T cells isolated from PBMCs. This receptor was taken from a human donor in good health.

The CDR3 loop is CASSRDRANQPQHF. CDR3 sequence (DNA): TGTGCCAGCAGTCGGGACAGGGCAAATCAGCCCCAGCATTTT. The rearrangement links TRBV6-5 to TRBJ1-5; 9 bases agree with TRBD1. The CDR3 runs to 14 residues. Germline trimming cut 5 bases from V and 4 bases from J; bases unmatched to any gene: 3. The germline V gene encodes CDR1 MNHEY and CDR2 SVGAGI.